A single sample gave rise to the 2 T cell receptor beta chains below, sequenced in a study of cytomegalovirus exposure and HLA in healthy donors. Clones were sequenced by immunoSEQ multiplex PCR, and TCRdb holds only the in-frame ones, with some missing. Of approximately 200,000 clones listed, 80% to 90% are singletons. Sequencing was carried out using PBMCs. The receptors were gathered from a woman between 25 and 40 years old in good health and CMV-seronegative.

Ten or more counts support this clone. The rearrangement joins TRBV10-3 to TRBJ1-6, with TRBD1 as a possible D gene (6 bases). V was pared by 3 bases and J by 12 bases, with 15 bases between. This CDR3 spans 14 amino acids. CDR1 is ENHRY, CDR2 SYGVKD, per germline. CDR3 in DNA: TGTGCCATCAGTGAAGACAGTAGGGGGGGACCCCTCCACTTT. It specifies CAISEDSRGGPLHF.

This chain connects TRBV28 to TRBJ1-5; D is unresolved. V lost 9 bases and J 4 bases, leaving 25 bases between the germline ends. The CDR3 has 17 residues. Germline V gives CDR1 MDHEN, CDR2 SYDVKM. The CDR3 loop is CASTRYFGVSGNQPQHF. The CDR3 coding sequence is TGTGCCAGTACCCGGTATTTTGGGGTCTCGGGAAATCAGCCCCAGCATTTT.